The clone carrying this T cell receptor beta chain was detected only once. As yet, its antigen is unknown. The sample is drawn from a study of identical twins. The study, taken as a whole, reports: Invariant populations such as MAIT and iNKT cells could partly muddle zero-insertion analyses.

There are 14 residues in the CDR3. Losses at the gene ends were 2 bases for V and 7 bases for J; bases not matched to a gene: 7. CDR1 and CDR2 (germline): MGHRA, YSYEKL. A universal primer site was created by template switching, with the cDNA bearing unique molecular identifiers. MiXCR, run by TCRdb on the 5' RACE reads, gives a single entry per CDR3 protein. The sample consists of hundreds of thousands of distinct CDR3 sequences, 10% to 15% of them appearing once. This sample was also put to use in a study of yellow fever vaccine responses in identical twins.

The rearrangement links TRBV4-1 to TRBJ2-7; the match to TRBD2 covers 8 bases. This TCR derives from a woman in her late teens or twenties in good health. The material sequenced was PBMCs. CDR3 in amino acids: CASSQTPGGREQYF. In nucleotides, the CDR3 is TGCGCCAGCAGCCAAACCCCGGGGGGGCGGGAGCAGTACTTC.